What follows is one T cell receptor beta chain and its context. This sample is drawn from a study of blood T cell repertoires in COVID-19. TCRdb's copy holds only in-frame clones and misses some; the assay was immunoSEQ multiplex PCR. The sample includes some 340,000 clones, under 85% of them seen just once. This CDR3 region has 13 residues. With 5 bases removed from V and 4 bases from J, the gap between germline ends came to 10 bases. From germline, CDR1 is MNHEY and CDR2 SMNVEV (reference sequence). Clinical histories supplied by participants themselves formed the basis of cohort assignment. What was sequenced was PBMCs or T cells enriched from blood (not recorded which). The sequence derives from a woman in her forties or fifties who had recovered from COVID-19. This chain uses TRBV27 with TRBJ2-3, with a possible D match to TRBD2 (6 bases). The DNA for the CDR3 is TGTGCCAGCAGTCCCTGGGGGGCAGATACGCAGTATTTT. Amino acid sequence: CASSPWGADTQYF.